Below, 26 T cell receptor beta chains from the same sample are listed, as sequenced in a study of cytomegalovirus exposure and HLA in healthy donors. The PCR had 60 Vbeta and 13 Jbeta primers. TCRdb's table, derived via immunoSEQ multiplex PCR, lists solely in-frame clones and lacks some. The table lists about 100,000 clones, approximately 80% of them singletons. The sequenced material came from PBMCs. All receptors come from a male donor in good health and CMV-seropositive.

The rearrangement uses TRBV5-4 and TRBJ2-3; a weak D match, TRBD1 (6 bases). Germline CDR1 reads SGHNT; CDR2 reads YYREEE (reference sequence). Trimming cost V 4 bases and J 5 bases, with 8 bases left between them. The CDR3 runs 12 residues. CDR3 bases: TGTGCCAGCAGCCTGGACAGAGATACGCAGTATTTT. Its protein product is CASSLDRDTQYF.

The CDR3 bases are TGTGCCAGCAGCCTGGACTCTAACTGGAGGGGCTACACCTTC. Encoded protein: CASSLDSNWRGYTF. The chain is built from TRBV7-2 and TRBJ1-2; no firm D call. CDR3 size: 14 residues. Germline-derived CDR1 and CDR2 are SGHTA and FQGNSA. V lost 5 bases to trimming and J lost 8 bases, with 18 bases between them. Together with reference TRBV7-2 and TRBJ1-2, the CDR3 gives the full variable domain: GAGVSQSPSNKVTEKGKDVELRCDPISGHTALYWYRQSLGQGLEFLIYFQGNSAPDKSGLPSDRFSAERTGGSVSTLTIQRTQQEDSAVYLCASSLDSNWRGYTFGSGTRLTVV.

The rearrangement links TRBV6-5 to TRBJ2-3; 7 nucleotides line up with TRBD1. The J segment lost 5 bases and the V segment lost 4 bases, leaving 12 bases of the junction unmatched. CDR1 is MNHEY and CDR2 is SVGAGI in the germline V gene. The CDR3 length is 16 residues. CDR3 loop: CASSSRQGSGLDTQYF. CDR3 DNA sequence: TGTGCCAGCAGTTCCCGACAGGGTTCAGGTTTAGATACGCAGTATTTT.

Concerning this clone itself: At one end, the junction sequence differs from germline, possibly due to a read error. V and J are TRBV6-1 and TRBJ2-4, with a tentative D call TRBD1 (6 bases). Looked up from germline, CDR1 is MNHNS and CDR2 is SASEGT. This CDR3 spans 14 amino acids. CDR3 loop: CASRTQGAKNSQYF. CDR3 nucleotides: TGTGCCAGCAGGACACAGGGAGCCAAAAACAGTCAGTACTTC.

The J gene is TRBJ2-7, the V gene TRBV9; D is possibly TRBD2 (6 bases). The V and J ends lost 4 bases and 1 base respectively, with 15 bases between them. CDR1 is SGDLS, CDR2 YYNGEE, per germline. The CDR3 is 15 amino acids. In DNA, the CDR3 is TGTGCCAGCAGCCCAAGCGGGCTGGGTTCCTACGAGCAGTACTTC. Translated: CASSPSGLGSYEQYF.

In its sample, this clone was seen a few times. CDR3 sequence (DNA): TGTGCCAGCAGCTTAGGGGGCAGGAACACCGGGGAGCTGTTTTTT. Translating gives CASSLGGRNTGELFF. V is TRBV7-2 and J is TRBJ2-2; TRBD1 might be the D (5 bases). The CDR3 is 15 amino acids. The V end was cut by 1 base, the J end by 1 base, with 7 bases between. Germline V gives CDR1 SGHTA, CDR2 FQGNSA.

The V call is TRBV5-4, the J call TRBJ1-1, with TRBD1 matching 7 bases. The CDR3 runs to 16 residues. The V and J ends lost 0 bases and 5 bases, in that order; junction bases with no gene match: 10. The germline CDR1 and CDR2 sequences are SGHNT and YYREEE (reference sequence). The CDR3 here is CASSLDYNRGGTEAFF. In nucleotides, the CDR3 is TGTGCCAGCAGCTTGGACTACAACAGGGGTGGAACTGAAGCTTTCTTT.

This chain connects TRBV5-1 to TRBJ2-4, with 9 bases matching TRBD1. V was clipped by 4 bases and J by 4 bases; unmatched bases: 9. CDR1 and CDR2 (germline): SGHRS, YFSETQ. The CDR3 is 16 residues long. CDR3 in amino acids: CASSLRTGVRKNIQYF. CDR3 in DNA: TGCGCCAGCAGCCTACGGACAGGGGTGAGGAAAAACATTCAGTACTTC.

The CDR3 sequence is CASSTRTGLSSYEQYF. The CDR3 DNA reads TGTGCCAGTAGTACTAGGACAGGGCTGAGCTCCTACGAGCAGTACTTC. The rearrangement links TRBV19 to TRBJ2-7; 8 nucleotides align to TRBD1. Germline V lookup: CDR1 LNHDA, CDR2 SQIVND (reference sequence). With 4 bases clipped from V and 0 bases from J, the junction kept 8 bases outside the gene matches. The CDR3 is made up of 16 amino acids.

This clone was seen a few times. The chain recombines TRBV7-9 with TRBJ2-7; D is unclear. The V gene lost 5 bases and the J gene lost 4 bases, with 15 bases spanning the gap. Germline CDR1 reads SEHNR; CDR2 reads FQNEAQ (reference sequence). CDR3 length: 14 residues. Here the CDR3 reads CASSRAGFLYEQYF. CDR3 sequence (DNA): TGTGCCAGCAGCCGAGCAGGATTTTTGTACGAGCAGTACTTC. Based on the CDR3 plus reference TRBV7-9 and TRBJ2-7, the full variable domain is DTGVSQNPRHKITKRGQNVTFRCDPISEHNRLYWYRQTLGQGPEFLTYFQNEAQLEKSRLLSDRFSAERPKGSFSTLEIQRTEQGDSAMYLCASSRAGFLYEQYFGPGTRLTVT.

The chain uses TRBV18 and TRBJ1-1, with 7 bases that match TRBD1. The CDR3 is 15 amino acids. The germline CDR1 and CDR2 sequences are KGHSH and LQKENI. V trimming: 1 base; J trimming: 2 bases; junction bases outside the gene matches: 4. CDR3 DNA sequence: TGTGCCAGCTCACCACAGGGGACAGCTAACACTGAAGCTTTCTTT. Translated: CASSPQGTANTEAFF.

DNA of the CDR3: TGTGCCAGCAGCCCAGGGGGCGGAACCTACAATGAGCAGTTCTTC. Amino acids: CASSPGGGTYNEQFF. The chain is built from TRBV7-2 and TRBJ2-1; 8 nucleotides agree with TRBD1. The CDR3 consists of 15 residues. Germline lookup yields CDR1 SGHTA and CDR2 FQGNSA. The trim removed 5 bases at V and 2 bases at J, leaving 5 bases unmatched.

The chain is built from TRBV12-5 and TRBJ1-1; TRBD1 is a possible D gene (6 bases). CDR1 and CDR2 from the germline V gene are LGHNT and FRNRAP. This CDR3 has 14 amino acids. V lost 1 base and J 5 bases, leaving 11 bases between the germline ends. CDR3 in DNA: TGTGCTAGTGGTTTGGAAAACAGGGAAACTGAAGCTTTCTTT. Its translation: CASGLENRETEAFF.

The chain combines TRBV10-3 with TRBJ2-3, with 13 positions matching TRBD2. The CDR3 runs to 16 residues. From germline, CDR1 is ENHRY and CDR2 SYGVKD. With 2 bases clipped from V and 6 bases from J, the junction kept 5 bases outside the gene matches. The CDR3 nucleotides are TGTGCCATCAGTGAGCGACTAGCGGGAGGAAGGGATACGCAGTATTTT. Translated: CAISERLAGGRDTQYF.

This clone was recorded once. The chain carries TRBV7-9 and TRBJ1-2, with TRBD1 matching over 8 bases. The CDR3 has 15 amino acids. V lost 5 bases and J lost 2; bases outside the gene matches: 7. CDR1 is SEHNR and CDR2 is FQNEAQ in the germline V gene (reference sequence). In DNA, the CDR3 is TGTGCCAGCAGCCCCCAGGGGGCGGAAAACTATGGCTACACCTTC. It specifies CASSPQGAENYGYTF.

The chain uses TRBV27 and TRBJ2-7, with 8 bases that match TRBD2. The CDR3 spans 14 residues. With 3 bases clipped from V and 3 bases from J, the junction kept 4 bases outside the gene matches. The germline CDR1 and CDR2 sequences are MNHEY and SMNVEV (reference sequence). CDR3 loop: CASSFSGTSYEQYF. The DNA for the CDR3 is TGTGCCAGCAGTTTCTCCGGGACTAGCTACGAGCAGTACTTC.

This clone showed up just a few times. The rearrangement uses TRBV4-3 and TRBJ1-4; 9 bases match TRBD1. Germline CDR1 and CDR2: LGHNA and YSLEER. CDR3 length: 15 residues. V was pared by 4 bases and J by 3 bases, with 3 bases of the junction left unmatched. The CDR3 spells CASSRGTGPNEKLFF. The CDR3 DNA reads as TGCGCCAGCAGCCGTGGGACAGGGCCTAATGAAAAACTGTTTTTT.

This clone was recorded a few times. The chain combines TRBV10-3 with TRBJ2-1; TRBD2 agrees at 9 bases. The CDR3 is made up of 14 amino acids. CDR1 is ENHRY and CDR2 is SYGVKD in the germline V gene. The trim removed 6 bases at V and 9 bases at J, leaving 9 bases unmatched. For the CDR3, the DNA is TGTGCCATCAGGGGGACTAGCCTCCCTAGTGAGCAGTTCTTC. It is translated as CAIRGTSLPSEQFF.

About this clone: The junction and the germline gene differ at one end; a read error may be behind it. The gene calls are TRBV7-7 and TRBJ1-4; D is perhaps TRBD1 (6 bases). Per germline, CDR1 SSHAT and CDR2 FNYEAQ (reference sequence). The CDR3 is 14 amino acids. CDR3: CASSLGGPNEKLFF. The CDR3 DNA sequence: TGTGCTAGCAGCTTGGGGGGGCCTAATGAAAAACTGTTTTTT.

The V gene is TRBV7-7, the J gene TRBJ2-5; 7 nucleotides match TRBD2. The CDR3 is 16 amino acids. Trimming took 4 bases from V and 4 from J; bases not matched to a gene: 12. CDR1 is SSHAT, CDR2 FNYEAQ, per germline (reference sequence). CDR3 region: CASSSGLPNPGETQYF. The CDR3 nucleotides read TGTGCCAGCAGCTCGGGACTACCTAACCCAGGAGAGACCCAGTACTTC.

The rearrangement links TRBV11-2 to TRBJ2-7, with 11 bases lining up with TRBD2. CDR3 length equals 15 residues. The germline V gene encodes CDR1 SGHAT and CDR2 FQNNGV. V gave up 5 bases and J gave up 4 bases; unmatched junction bases: 7. The CDR3 spells CASSPGVAGGYEQYF. CDR3 DNA: TGTGCCAGCAGCCCCGGGGTAGCGGGAGGGTACGAGCAGTACTTC.

This chain links TRBV5-1 with TRBJ2-3, with TRBD2 as a possible D gene (5 bases). CDR3 length: 14 residues. Germline CDR1 reads SGHRS; CDR2 reads YFSETQ. Trimming took off 6 bases at V and 3 bases at J, with 14 bases between the two ends. The CDR3 is CASNPGSGTDTQYF. CDR3 sequence (DNA): TGCGCCAGCAACCCGGGCTCGGGGACAGATACGCAGTATTTT.

This chain joins TRBV6-6 and TRBJ2-5; no reliable D call. With the DNA end fitting TRBJ2-7 better, the J assignment may be wrong. The CDR3 covers 15 residues. In germline, CDR1 is MNHNY, CDR2 SVGAGI (reference sequence). As DNA, the CDR3 is TGTGCCAGCAGTTATGATGCCGAGCCCTCCTACGAGCAGTACTTC. Translating it yields CASSYDAEPSYEQYF.

Only a few counts were recorded for this clone. The gene calls are TRBV7-2 and TRBJ2-1; the match to TRBD2 covers 9 bases. The CDR3 has 16 amino acids. J lost 0 bases, V lost 6 bases, and 6 bases had no gene match. Germline CDR1 SGHTA, CDR2 FQGNSA. CDR3 sequence reads: CASSPISGSSYNEQFF. In DNA form, the CDR3 reads TGTGCCAGCAGTCCTATTAGCGGGAGCTCCTACAATGAGCAGTTCTTC.

This clone was detected a few times. This chain uses TRBV7-9 with TRBJ2-5; D gene ambiguous. The V gene's germline CDR1 is SEHNR and CDR2 FQNEAQ (reference sequence). Trimming pared 0 bases from V and 2 bases from J, leaving 7 bases between. CDR3 length: 14 residues. CDR3 bases: TGTGCCAGCAGCTTAGCGGCCACACAAGAGACCCAGTACTTC. Its protein product is CASSLAATQETQYF.

The rearrangement joins TRBV29-1 to TRBJ2-5; TRBD1 agrees at 8 bases. From germline, CDR1 is SQVTM and CDR2 ANQGSEA. The CDR3 runs 13 residues. V lost 6 bases and J lost 5; bases outside the gene matches: 8. The CDR3 loop is CSVASTGEETQYF. The CDR3 region has the DNA TGCAGCGTCGCCTCGACAGGGGAGGAGACCCAGTACTTC.